The source of this T cell receptor beta chain is a study of blood T cell repertoires in COVID-19. Study-level background: The United States, Italy and Spain were the sources of the acute and convalescent COVID-19 samples. Sources were T cells, B-cell-depleted T cells, or PBMCs; the material itself was cDNA or gDNA.

TCRdb keeps only in-frame clones here, not all; method: immunoSEQ multiplex PCR. The sample holds 400,000 to 450,000 clones, around 91% seen once. The CDR3 covers 15 residues. J lost 9 bases, V lost 0 bases, and 4 bases had no gene match. Germline CDR1 reads LGHDT; CDR2 reads YNNKEL (reference sequence). In this sample, this clone turned up once. For recovered donors of Cohort 3, there were two negative PCRs, clearance, or symptom resolution. This TCR was sampled from a man between 18 and 29 years old who had recovered from COVID-19. This chain links TRBV3-1 (or the pseudogene TRBV3-2) with TRBJ1-6, with TRBD1 matching 8 bases. Sequenced: PBMCs or T cells enriched from blood (not recorded which). Here the CDR3 reads CASSQEGTGLSPLHF. The CDR3 DNA reads as TGTGCCAGCAGCCAAGAAGGGACAGGACTTTCACCCCTCCACTTT.